This TCR beta chain comes out of a study of cytomegalovirus exposure and HLA in healthy donors. Study summary: The approximately 710 first-cohort repertoires and the 100 to 150 validation repertoires shared the same platform, a later analysis reported.

V gave up 8 bases and J gave up 0 bases; unmatched junction bases: 6. The CDR3 is made up of 15 amino acids. Germline V gives CDR1 SNHLY, CDR2 FYNNEI. This clone was seen a single time. The target antigen is unknown. This table comes from immunoSEQ multiplex PCR, and its TCRdb copy is limited to in-frame clones, with some not included. The sample records a few hundred thousand clones, roughly 85% being singletons. Findings and limits, study-wide: A list of 150 to 200 TCR beta chains associated with cytomegalovirus was given. First-cohort TCR clusters were later found to tend to co-occur in the 90 to 150 validation repertoires. TCR sequences were mostly rare, though some public TCRs occurred in many donors.

The receptor's source is a woman younger than 35 in good health and CMV-seronegative. Sequencing input: PBMCs. The chain uses TRBV2 and TRBJ2-1; 8 positions agree with TRBD2. The CDR3 DNA is TGTGCCAGCCACCCCGGGAGGGCCTCCTACAATGAGCAGTTCTTC. Its translation is CASHPGRASYNEQFF.